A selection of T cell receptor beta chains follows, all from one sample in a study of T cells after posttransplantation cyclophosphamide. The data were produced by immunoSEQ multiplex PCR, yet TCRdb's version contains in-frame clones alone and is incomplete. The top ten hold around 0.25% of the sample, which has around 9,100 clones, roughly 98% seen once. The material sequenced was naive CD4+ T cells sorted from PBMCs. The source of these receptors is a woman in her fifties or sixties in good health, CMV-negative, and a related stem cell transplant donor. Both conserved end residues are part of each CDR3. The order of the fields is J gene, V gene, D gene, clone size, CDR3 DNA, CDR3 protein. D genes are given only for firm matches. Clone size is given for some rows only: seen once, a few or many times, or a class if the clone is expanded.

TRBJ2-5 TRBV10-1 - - TGCGCCAGCAGTGTCCGAGAGACCCAGTACTTC CASSVRETQYF
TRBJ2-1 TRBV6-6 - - TGTGCCAGCAGTTACTCAGGCAGGGGGGTGTATGAGCAGTTCTTC CASSYSGRGVYEQFF
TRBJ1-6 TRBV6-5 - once TGTGCCAGCACCCCGGGTCTCTATAATTCACCCCTCCACTTT CASTPGLYNSPLHF
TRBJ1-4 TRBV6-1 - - TGTGCCAGCAGTGAAGCGACAAGCCCTAATGAAAAACTGTTTTTT CASSEATSPNEKLFF
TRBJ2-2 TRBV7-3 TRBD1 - TGTGCCAGCGGGACAGGGCCTTTCGCCGGGGAGCTGTTTTTT CASGTGPFAGELFF
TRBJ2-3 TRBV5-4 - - TGTGCCAGCAGCCCGGAGGTAGCAGATACGCAGTATTTT CASSPEVADTQYF
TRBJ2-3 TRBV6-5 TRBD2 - TGTGCCAGCAGTTCCCGCGGGGGGTGGACAGATACGCAGTATTTT CASSSRGGWTDTQYF
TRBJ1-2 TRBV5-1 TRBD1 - TGCGCCAGCAGCTTGGTGGGACAGGGGGACTATGGCTACACCTTC CASSLVGQGDYGYTF
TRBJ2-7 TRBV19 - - TGTGCCAGTAGCGGAGGACAGCCGAGCTACGAGCAGTACTTC CASSGGQPSYEQYF
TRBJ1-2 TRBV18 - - TGTGCCAGCTCACCAAAAGGGGATTACGGCTACACCTTC CASSPKGDYGYTF